This T cell receptor beta chain originates from a study of CD8+CD57+ T cells in acquired aplastic anemia. Turning to the study itself: Across the sorted CD4+ and CD8+ cells, DNA amounts averaged 3.2 ug. Findings and limits, study-wide: The same twenty-nine CD8+ CDR3 sequences occurred in patients and in controls. Levels of CD8+ Simpson's diversity were not significantly distinct in patients versus controls.

All sequencing subjects had displayed CD8+CD57+ cell expansion on flow cytometry. Prior therapy had not been administered to any patient at the time of blood sampling. Profiling that covered TCR beta VDJ and CDR3 relied on genomic DNA as its template. Each CDR3 protein gets one entry after TCRdb re-called the reads with MiXCR. The sample yields 150,000 to 200,000 distinct CDR3 sequences, around half seen once. V was cut by 5 bases and J by 2 bases, with 12 bases left in between. This CDR3 is built from 15 residues. CDR1 is LNHDA, CDR2 SQIVND, per germline (reference sequence). This clonotype was observed at least ten times. Its antigen is unidentified.

This clonotype was obtained from a human donor with aplastic anemia. This sequence joins TRBV19 and TRBJ1-4, with D perhaps matching TRBD1 (5 bases). Sequencing was carried out using sorted CD4+, CD8+, or CD8+CD57+ T cells (not recorded which) from PBMCs. CDR3 amino acids: CASSGKGTTNEKLFF. CDR3 nucleotide sequence: TGTGCCAGTAGTGGCAAGGGGACGACTAATGAAAAACTGTTTTTT.